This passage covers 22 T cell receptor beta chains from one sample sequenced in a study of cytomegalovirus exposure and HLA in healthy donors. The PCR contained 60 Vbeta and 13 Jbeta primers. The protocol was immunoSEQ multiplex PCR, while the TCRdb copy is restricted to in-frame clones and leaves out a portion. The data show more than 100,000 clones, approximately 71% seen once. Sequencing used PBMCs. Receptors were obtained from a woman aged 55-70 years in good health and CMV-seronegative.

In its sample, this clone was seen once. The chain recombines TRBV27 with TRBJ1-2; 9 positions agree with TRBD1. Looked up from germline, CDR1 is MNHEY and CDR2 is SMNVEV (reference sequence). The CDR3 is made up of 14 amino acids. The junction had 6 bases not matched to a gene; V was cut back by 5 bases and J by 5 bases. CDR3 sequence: CASSPDRGGYGYTF. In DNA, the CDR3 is TGTGCCAGCAGTCCAGACAGGGGGGGGTATGGCTACACCTTC.

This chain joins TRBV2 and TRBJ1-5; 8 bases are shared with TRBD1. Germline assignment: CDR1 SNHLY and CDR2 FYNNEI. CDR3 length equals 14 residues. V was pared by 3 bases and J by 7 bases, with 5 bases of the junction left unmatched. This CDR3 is CASSEGQVLQPQHF. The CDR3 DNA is TGTGCCAGCAGTGAGGGACAGGTCTTGCAGCCCCAGCATTTT.

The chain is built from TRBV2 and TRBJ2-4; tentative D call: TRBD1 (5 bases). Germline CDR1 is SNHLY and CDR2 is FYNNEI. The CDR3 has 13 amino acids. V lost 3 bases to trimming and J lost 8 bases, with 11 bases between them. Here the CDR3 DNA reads TGTGCCAGCAGTGACAGGGATTGGGACATTCAGTACTTC. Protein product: CASSDRDWDIQYF.

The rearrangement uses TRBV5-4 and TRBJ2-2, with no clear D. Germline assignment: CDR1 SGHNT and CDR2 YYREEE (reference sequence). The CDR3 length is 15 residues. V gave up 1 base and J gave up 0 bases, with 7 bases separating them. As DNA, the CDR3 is TGTGCCAGCAGCTTGATGGGCCCGAACACCGGGGAGCTGTTTTTT. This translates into CASSLMGPNTGELFF.

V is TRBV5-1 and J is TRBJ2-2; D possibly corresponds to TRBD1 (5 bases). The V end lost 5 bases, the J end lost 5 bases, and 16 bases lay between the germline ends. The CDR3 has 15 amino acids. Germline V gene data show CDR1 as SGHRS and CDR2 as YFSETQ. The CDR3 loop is CASSKFQGLTGELFF. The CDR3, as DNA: TGCGCCAGCAGTAAGTTTCAGGGATTGACCGGGGAGCTGTTTTTT.

The CDR3 DNA is TGCGCCAGCAGCTTGTCAGGGGGGTCCCCCTACGAGCAGTACTTC. Translating it yields CASSLSGGSPYEQYF. The chain carries TRBV5-1 and TRBJ2-7, with D perhaps TRBD1 (7 bases). V lost 1 base and J lost 2, with 13 bases in between. The CDR3 loop spans 15 amino acids. The germline V gene has CDR1 SGHRS and CDR2 YFSETQ.

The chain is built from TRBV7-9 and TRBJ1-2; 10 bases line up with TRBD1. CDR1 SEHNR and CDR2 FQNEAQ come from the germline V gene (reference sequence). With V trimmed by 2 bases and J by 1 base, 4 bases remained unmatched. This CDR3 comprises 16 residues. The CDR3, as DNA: TGTGCCAGCAGCTTATCCGGGACAGGGGTTAACTATGGCTACACCTTC. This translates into CASSLSGTGVNYGYTF. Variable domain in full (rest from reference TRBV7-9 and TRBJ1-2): DTGVSQNPRHKITKRGQNVTFRCDPISEHNRLYWYRQTLGQGPEFLTYFQNEAQLEKSRLLSDRFSAERPKGSFSTLEIQRTEQGDSAMYLCASSLSGTGVNYGYTFGSGTRLTVV.

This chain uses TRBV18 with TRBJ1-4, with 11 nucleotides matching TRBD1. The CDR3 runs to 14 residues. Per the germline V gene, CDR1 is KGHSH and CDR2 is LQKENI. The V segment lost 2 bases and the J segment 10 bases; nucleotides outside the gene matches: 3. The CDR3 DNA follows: TGTGCCAGCTCACCAACGGGACAGGGGGGAAAACTGTTTTTT. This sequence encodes CASSPTGQGGKLFF.

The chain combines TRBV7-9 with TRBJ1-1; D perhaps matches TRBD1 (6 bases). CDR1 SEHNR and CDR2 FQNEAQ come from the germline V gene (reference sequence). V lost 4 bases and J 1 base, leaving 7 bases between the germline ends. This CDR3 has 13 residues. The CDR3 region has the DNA TGTGCCAGCAGCTCACAGGGGAACACTGAAGCTTTCTTT. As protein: CASSSQGNTEAFF.

CDR3 sequence (DNA): TGCGCCAGCAGCTTCGGGGGGCGAGATGAAAAACTGTTTTTT. It yields the protein CASSFGGRDEKLFF. V usage is TRBV5-1 and J usage is TRBJ1-4; D is perhaps TRBD1 (6 bases). This CDR3 region has 14 residues. The germline gives CDR1 SGHRS, CDR2 YFSETQ. V lost 2 bases to trimming and J lost 6 bases, with 11 bases between them.

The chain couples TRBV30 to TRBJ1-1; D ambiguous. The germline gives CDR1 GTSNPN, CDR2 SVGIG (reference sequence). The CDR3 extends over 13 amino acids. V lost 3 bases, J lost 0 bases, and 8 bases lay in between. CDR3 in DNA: TGTGCCTGGAGCCCCTATATGAACACTGAAGCTTTCTTT. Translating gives CAWSPYMNTEAFF.

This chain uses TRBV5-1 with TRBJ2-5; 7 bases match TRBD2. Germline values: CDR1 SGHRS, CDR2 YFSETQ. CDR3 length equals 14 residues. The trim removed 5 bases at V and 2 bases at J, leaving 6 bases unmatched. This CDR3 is CASSPPSGQETQYF. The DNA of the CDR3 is TGCGCCAGCAGTCCCCCTAGCGGTCAAGAGACCCAGTACTTC.

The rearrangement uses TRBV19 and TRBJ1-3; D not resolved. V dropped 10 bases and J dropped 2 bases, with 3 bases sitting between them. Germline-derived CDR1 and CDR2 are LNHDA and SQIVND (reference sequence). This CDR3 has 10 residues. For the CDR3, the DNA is TGTGCCACCACTGGAAACACCATATATTTT. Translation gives CATTGNTIYF.

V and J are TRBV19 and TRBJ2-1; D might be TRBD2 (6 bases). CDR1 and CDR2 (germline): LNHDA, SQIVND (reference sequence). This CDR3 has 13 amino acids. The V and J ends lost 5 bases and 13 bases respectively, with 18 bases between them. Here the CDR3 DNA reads TGTGCCAGTAGTGTAAACCGGGACTCAGCCCAGTTCTTC. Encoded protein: CASSVNRDSAQFF.

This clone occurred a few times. The CDR3 spells CASSLPPGTGPNTEAFF. As DNA, the CDR3 is TGTGCCAGCAGCTTGCCCCCCGGGACAGGGCCGAACACTGAAGCTTTCTTT. V is TRBV28 and J is TRBJ1-1, with 9 nucleotides matching TRBD1. With V trimmed by 6 bases and J by 1 base, 12 bases remained unmatched. Germline CDR1 reads MDHEN; CDR2 reads SYDVKM. The CDR3 has 17 residues.

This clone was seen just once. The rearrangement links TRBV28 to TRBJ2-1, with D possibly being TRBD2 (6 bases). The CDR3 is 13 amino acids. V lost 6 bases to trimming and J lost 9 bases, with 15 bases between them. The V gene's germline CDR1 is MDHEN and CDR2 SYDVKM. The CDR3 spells CASSLAVTGEQFF. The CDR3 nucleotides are TGTGCCAGCAGCTTAGCGGTTACAGGTGAGCAGTTCTTC.

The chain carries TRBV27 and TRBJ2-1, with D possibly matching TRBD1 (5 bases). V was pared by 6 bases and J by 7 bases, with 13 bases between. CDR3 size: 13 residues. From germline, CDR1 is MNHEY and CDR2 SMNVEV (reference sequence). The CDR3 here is CASRSWTLNEQFF. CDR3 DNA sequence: TGTGCCAGCAGGTCGTGGACACTTAATGAGCAGTTCTTC.

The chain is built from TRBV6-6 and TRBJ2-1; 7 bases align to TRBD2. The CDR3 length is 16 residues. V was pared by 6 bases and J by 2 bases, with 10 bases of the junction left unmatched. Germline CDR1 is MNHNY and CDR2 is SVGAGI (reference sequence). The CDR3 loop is CASSQTGGGPYNEQFF. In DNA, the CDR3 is TGTGCCAGCAGCCAAACCGGCGGGGGACCCTACAATGAGCAGTTCTTC.

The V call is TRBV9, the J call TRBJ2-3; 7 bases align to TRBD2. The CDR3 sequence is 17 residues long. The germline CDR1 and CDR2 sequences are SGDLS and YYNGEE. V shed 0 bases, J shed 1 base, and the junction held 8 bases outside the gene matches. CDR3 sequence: CASSVGGRGGGTDTQYF. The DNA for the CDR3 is TGTGCCAGCAGCGTAGGAGGGCGCGGGGGAGGCACAGATACGCAGTATTTT.

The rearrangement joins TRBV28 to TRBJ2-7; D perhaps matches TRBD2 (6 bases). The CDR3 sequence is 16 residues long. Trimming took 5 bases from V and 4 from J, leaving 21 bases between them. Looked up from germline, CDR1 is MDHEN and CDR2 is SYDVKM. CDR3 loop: CASSPKTLTSRYEQYF. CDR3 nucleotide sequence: TGTGCCAGCAGTCCCAAGACACTAACTAGCCGGTACGAGCAGTACTTC.

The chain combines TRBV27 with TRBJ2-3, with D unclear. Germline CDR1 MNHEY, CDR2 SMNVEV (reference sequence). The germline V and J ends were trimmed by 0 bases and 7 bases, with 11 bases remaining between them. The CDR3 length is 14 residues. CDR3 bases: TGTGCCAGCAGTTTATCATTCAACATGAATACGCAGTATTTT. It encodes CASSLSFNMNTQYF.

DNA of the CDR3: TGTGCCAGCAGCTCCCCACTCTTTGAGCAGTTCTTC. Translation gives CASSSPLFEQFF. The chain is built from TRBV11-2 and TRBJ2-1; no reliable D call. Germline CDR1 reads SGHAT; CDR2 reads FQNNGV. V gave up 4 bases and J gave up 9 bases, with 10 bases separating them. The CDR3 is 12 residues long.